These 10 T cell receptor beta chains originate from one sample sequenced in a study of blood T cell repertoires in COVID-19. Profiling relied on immunoSEQ multiplex PCR, and the TCRdb table lists in-frame clones only, not all of them. The top ten hold roughly 7.3% of the sample, which has 540,000 or so clones, 85% to 90% seen once. The sample was peripheral blood. These receptors came from a woman aged 45-59 years with COVID-19, enrolled during active disease.

The chain is built from TRBV5-1 and TRBJ1-1, with a weak D call TRBD1 (5 bases). V gave up 4 bases and J gave up 1 base, with 11 bases separating them. This CDR3 spans 14 amino acids. Germline V gene lookup returns CDR1 SGHRS and CDR2 YFSETQ. Written as DNA, the CDR3 is TGCGCCAGCAGCCGGGGGACGGCGAACACTGAAGCTTTCTTT. Protein: CASSRGTANTEAFF. The whole variable domain, filled in from reference TRBV5-1 and TRBJ1-1, reads KAGVTQTPRYLIKTRGQQVTLSCSPISGHRSVSWYQQTPGQGLQFLFEYFSETQRNKGNFPGRFSGRQFSNSRSEMNVSTLELGDSALYLCASSRGTANTEAFFGQGTRLTVV.

This chain links TRBV7-8 with TRBJ2-5; 8 bases fit TRBD1. The CDR3 consists of 14 residues. Germline V lookup: CDR1 SGHVS, CDR2 FQNEAQ. The junction had 7 bases not matched to a gene; V was cut back by 5 bases and J by 5 bases. The DNA for the CDR3 is TGTGCCAGCAGCCCTCGACAGGGGAGGGAGACCCAGTACTTC. Amino acid sequence: CASSPRQGRETQYF.

CDR3 DNA: TGTGCCAGCACTCCAACAGGGGTTCACGATGGCTACACCTTC. The encoded protein is CASTPTGVHDGYTF. J is TRBJ1-2 and V is TRBV7-6, with 7 bases aligning to TRBD1. The germline V gene encodes CDR1 SGHVS and CDR2 FNYEAQ. There are 14 residues in the CDR3. J lost 6 bases, V lost 7 bases, and 11 bases had no gene match.

The chain uses TRBV6-6 and TRBJ1-1, with TRBD1 identical over 7 bases. CDR3 length: 15 residues. From germline, CDR1 is MNHNY and CDR2 SVGAGI (reference sequence). J lost 6 bases, V lost 0 bases, and 7 bases had no gene match. CDR3 amino acids: CASSYSGQDRAEAFF. The CDR3 DNA reads TGTGCCAGCAGTTACTCCGGACAGGATCGCGCTGAAGCTTTCTTT.

The V and J genes are TRBV4-2 and TRBJ1-1; D uncertain. V was cut by 7 bases and J by 11 bases, with 26 bases left in between. Germline V gives CDR1 LGHNA, CDR2 YNFKEQ. The CDR3 is 15 amino acids. DNA of the CDR3: TGTGCCAGCACCCTAATGGAGGGTACTCCATCGGAGGCTTTCTTT. This encodes CASTLMEGTPSEAFF.

The V gene is TRBV12-5, the J gene TRBJ2-7; the match to TRBD1 covers 8 bases. The ends lost 4 bases at V and 2 bases at J; junction bases unmatched: 7. CDR1 and CDR2 (germline): LGHNT, FRNRAP. The CDR3 runs to 15 residues. As DNA, the CDR3 is TGTGCTAGTGGTTCGGGGACAGGCCTAGCCTACGAGCAGTACTTC. Protein sequence: CASGSGTGLAYEQYF.

As DNA, the CDR3 is TGTGCCAGCAGCACCCACGGGCGGGGACAGGGCCCCCTGTGGGAGCAGTACTTC. Residues: CASSTHGRGQGPLWEQYF. V is TRBV7-8 and J is TRBJ2-7, with 9 bases matching TRBD1. The germline CDR1 and CDR2 sequences are SGHVS and FQNEAQ. The length of the CDR3 is 18 residues. With 5 bases clipped from V and 7 bases from J, the junction kept 21 bases outside the gene matches.

This clone was recorded only once. The rearrangement joins TRBV18 to TRBJ1-3, with unresolved D. From germline, CDR1 is KGHSH and CDR2 LQKENI. The CDR3 runs to 15 residues. The V and J ends lost 3 bases and 0 bases respectively, with 9 bases between them. CDR3 sequence reads: CASSPLQSSGNTIYF. DNA of the CDR3: TGTGCCAGCTCACCCCTACAGAGCTCTGGAAACACCATATATTTT. Supplemented by reference TRBV18 and TRBJ1-3, the full variable domain reads NAGVMQNPRHLVRRRGQEARLRCSPMKGHSHVYWYRQLPEEGLKFMVYLQKENIIDESGMPKERFSAEFPKEGPSILRIQQVVRGDSAAYFCASSPLQSSGNTIYFGEGSWLTVV.

The CDR3 loop is CASSYYAQGASYGYTF. DNA of the CDR3: TGTGCCAGCAGTTACTACGCACAGGGGGCAAGCTATGGCTACACCTTC. This chain joins TRBV6-5 and TRBJ1-2, with 9 bases identical to TRBD1. The CDR3 is 16 amino acids. J gave up 4 bases and V 1 base, and 7 bases lay outside the gene matches. CDR1 is MNHEY and CDR2 is SVGAGI in the germline V gene.

V and J are TRBV7-2 and TRBJ2-3; TRBD2 is a possible D gene (6 bases). The V end lost 6 bases, the J end lost 0 bases, and 16 bases lay between the germline ends. CDR3 length: 16 residues. Germline V gene sequence: CDR1 SGHTA, CDR2 FQGNSA. CDR3 sequence (DNA): TGTGCCAGCAGGGTTGATGCTAGCGATAGCACAGATACGCAGTATTTT. Translation gives CASRVDASDSTDTQYF. Filled out from reference TRBV7-2 and TRBJ2-3, the complete variable domain reads GAGVSQSPSNKVTEKGKDVELRCDPISGHTALYWYRQSLGQGLEFLIYFQGNSAPDKSGLPSDRFSAERTGGSVSTLTIQRTQQEDSAVYLCASRVDASDSTDTQYFGPGTRLTVL.